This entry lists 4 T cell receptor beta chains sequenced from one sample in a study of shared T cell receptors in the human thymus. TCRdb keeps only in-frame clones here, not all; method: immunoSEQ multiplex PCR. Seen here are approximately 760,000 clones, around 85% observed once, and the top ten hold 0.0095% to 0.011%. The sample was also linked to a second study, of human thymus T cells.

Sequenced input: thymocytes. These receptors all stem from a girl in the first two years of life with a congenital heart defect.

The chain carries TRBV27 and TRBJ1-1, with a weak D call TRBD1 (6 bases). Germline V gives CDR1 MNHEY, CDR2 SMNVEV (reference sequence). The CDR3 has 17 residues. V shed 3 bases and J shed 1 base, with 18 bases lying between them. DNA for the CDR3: TGTGCCAGCAGTTTCCGCGATGAGGGACATCCGAACACTGAAGCTTTCTTT. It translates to CASSFRDEGHPNTEAFF.

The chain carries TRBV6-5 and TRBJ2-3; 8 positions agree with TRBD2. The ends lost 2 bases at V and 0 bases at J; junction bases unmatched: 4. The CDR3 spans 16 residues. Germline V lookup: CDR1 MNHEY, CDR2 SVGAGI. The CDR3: CASSYRGGPSTDTQYF. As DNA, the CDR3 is TGTGCCAGCAGTTACCGCGGGGGGCCTAGCACAGATACGCAGTATTTT.

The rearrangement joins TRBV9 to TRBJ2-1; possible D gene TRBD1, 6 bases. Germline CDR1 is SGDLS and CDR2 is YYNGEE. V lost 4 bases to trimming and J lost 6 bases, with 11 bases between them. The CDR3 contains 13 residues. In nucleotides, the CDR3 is TGTGCCAGCAGCCCACAGGGCCCCAATGAGCAGTTCTTC. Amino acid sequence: CASSPQGPNEQFF. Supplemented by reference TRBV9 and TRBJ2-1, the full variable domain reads DSGVTQTPKHLITATGQRVTLRCSPRSGDLSVYWYQQSLDQGLQFLIQYYNGEERAKGNILERFSAQQFPDLHSELNLSSLELGDSALYFCASSPQGPNEQFFGPGTRLTVL.

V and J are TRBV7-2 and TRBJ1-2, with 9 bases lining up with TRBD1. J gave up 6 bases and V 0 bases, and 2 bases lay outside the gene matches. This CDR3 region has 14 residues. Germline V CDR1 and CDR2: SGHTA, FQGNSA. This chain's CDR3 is CASSLAGTGNGYTF. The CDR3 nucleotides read TGTGCCAGCAGCTTAGCTGGGACAGGGAATGGCTACACCTTC. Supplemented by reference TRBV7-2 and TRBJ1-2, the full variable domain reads GAGVSQSPSNKVTEKGKDVELRCDPISGHTALYWYRQSLGQGLEFLIYFQGNSAPDKSGLPSDRFSAERTGGSVSTLTIQRTQQEDSAVYLCASSLAGTGNGYTFGSGTRLTVV.